Presented here are 25 T cell receptor beta chains from one specimen sequenced in a study of blood T cell repertoires in COVID-19. Repertoires were generated with immunoSEQ multiplex PCR, while TCRdb's copy carries only in-frame clones and drops some. The sample lists a few hundred thousand clones; roughly 85% were seen once. The specimen was peripheral blood. These receptors were obtained from a man aged 50 or older with active or convalescent COVID-19.

J is TRBJ1-6 and V is TRBV7-2; 7 bases are shared with TRBD1. The CDR3 has 15 residues. V shed 7 bases, J shed 6 bases, and the junction held 9 bases outside the gene matches. The V gene's germline CDR1 is SGHTA and CDR2 FQGNSA. The CDR3 sequence is CASTSTAGGNSPLHF. CDR3 DNA sequence: TGTGCCAGCACCTCGACGGCAGGGGGTAATTCACCCCTCCACTTT.

The V and J genes are TRBV27 and TRBJ2-2; D not certain. V gave up 3 bases and J gave up 4 bases, with 6 bases separating them. Germline values: CDR1 MNHEY, CDR2 SMNVEV (reference sequence). This CDR3 is built from 13 residues. CDR3 in amino acids: CASSFSVTGELFF. CDR3 nucleotide sequence: TGTGCCAGCAGTTTTTCAGTCACCGGGGAGCTGTTTTTT.

This clone was seen a few times. The chain carries TRBV15 and TRBJ1-2; 9 nucleotides line up with TRBD1. CDR3 length: 16 residues. From germline, CDR1 is LNHNV and CDR2 YYDKDF (reference sequence). The trim removed 0 bases at V and 4 bases at J, leaving 6 bases unmatched. CDR3 sequence: CATSREVPGQGYGYTF. In nucleotides, the CDR3 is TGTGCCACCAGCAGAGAGGTACCGGGACAGGGCTATGGCTACACCTTC.

The chain couples TRBV10-3 to TRBJ1-5, with 7 bases matching TRBD1. The V and J ends lost 2 bases and 2 bases, in that order; junction bases with no gene match: 0. Germline V gives CDR1 ENHRY, CDR2 SYGVKD. The CDR3 contains 14 residues. CDR3 in DNA: TGTGCCATCAGTGAGGGACAGGGCAATCAGCCCCAGCATTTT. Its protein product is CAISEGQGNQPQHF.

The DNA of the CDR3 is TGCAGCGTTGAGGACAGGGCCAGGGCGAACACTGAAGCTTTCTTT. Translated, it gives CSVEDRARANTEAFF. The chain is built from TRBV29-1 and TRBJ1-1; 8 bases are a match to TRBD1. This CDR3 has 15 amino acids. The V gene end was trimmed by 3 bases and the J gene end by 1 base; junction bases not matched to a gene: 7. Germline V gene lookup returns CDR1 SQVTM and CDR2 ANQGSEA.

This clone has a single count. The V call is TRBV21-1, the J call TRBJ2-1; TRBD2 is the table's D call and was not checked against the DNA. TRBV21-1 is given as a pseudogene. The CDR3 has 16 residues. CDR3 amino acids: CANPFLGTSENNEQFF. The CDR3 coding sequence is TGTGCCAACCCTTTCCTTGGGACTAGCGAGAACAATGAGCAGTTCTTC.

The gene calls are TRBV10-3 and TRBJ2-1; TRBD2 matches at 11 bases. The CDR3 is made up of 15 amino acids. J gave up 5 bases and V 6 bases, and 6 bases lay outside the gene matches. Per germline, CDR1 ENHRY and CDR2 SYGVKD. The CDR3 loop reads CAISAGTSGNNEQFF. DNA of the CDR3: TGTGCCATCAGCGCCGGGACTAGCGGAAACAATGAGCAGTTCTTC.

This clone has a single count. The chain links TRBV3-1 (or the pseudogene TRBV3-2) to TRBJ2-5; D perhaps matches TRBD2 (6 bases). V lost 6 bases to trimming and J lost 4 bases, with 15 bases between them. This CDR3 contains 14 residues. Germline V gives CDR1 LGHDT, CDR2 YNNKEL (reference sequence). For the CDR3, the DNA is TGTGCCAGCAGTCGAGCGGGTGGAGGAGAGACCCAGTACTTC. This codes for CASSRAGGGETQYF.

The CDR3 sequence is CSASRGTWEQYF. DNA for the CDR3: TGCAGTGCTAGTAGAGGGACTTGGGAGCAGTACTTC. The chain recombines TRBV20-1 with TRBJ2-7, with D maybe TRBD2 (6 bases). V was trimmed by 3 bases and J by 7 bases, leaving 13 bases between them. Germline values: CDR1 DFQATT, CDR2 SNEGSKA (reference sequence). This CDR3 has 12 amino acids.

The chain has TRBV4-1 and TRBJ2-7, with D perhaps matching TRBD2 (6 bases). Trimming left V 6 bases short and J 2 bases short, with 11 bases between. Germline assignment: CDR1 MGHRA and CDR2 YSYEKL. The CDR3 runs 13 residues. CDR3 nucleotide sequence: TGCGCCAGCAGGCGGGACGGCCCCTACGAGCAGTACTTC. It encodes CASRRDGPYEQYF.

The chain couples TRBV6-5 to TRBJ1-2, with D uncertain. Trimming stripped 10 bases from V and 4 bases from J, with 10 bases between. The germline V gene has CDR1 MNHEY and CDR2 SVGAGI. This CDR3 is 11 amino acids long. This chain's CDR3 is CATGASYGYTF. The CDR3 DNA is TGTGCCACCGGAGCCTCCTATGGCTACACCTTC.

The J gene is TRBJ2-7, the V gene TRBV5-5; perhaps TRBD1 as D (6 bases). The length of the CDR3 is 15 residues. V shed 3 bases and J shed 4 bases, with 17 bases lying between them. Germline CDR1 reads SGHKS; CDR2 reads YYEKEE (reference sequence). CDR3 protein: CASSSNTGHMYEQYF. The CDR3 bases are TGTGCCAGCAGCTCCAACACGGGACATATGTACGAGCAGTACTTC.

The chain couples TRBV6-1 to TRBJ1-1, with TRBD1 identical over 10 bases. Losses at the gene ends were 2 bases for V and 11 bases for J; bases not matched to a gene: 11. The CDR3 loop spans 15 amino acids. Germline V gene lookup returns CDR1 MNHNS and CDR2 SASEGT. The CDR3 loop reads CASSEPGQGWVKAFF. For the CDR3, the DNA is TGTGCCAGCAGTGAACCGGGACAGGGGTGGGTCAAGGCTTTCTTT.

J is TRBJ2-7 and V is TRBV3-1 (or the pseudogene TRBV3-2); 12 bases are a match to TRBD2. CDR3 size: 18 residues. Losses at the gene ends were 3 bases for V and 3 bases for J; bases not matched to a gene: 12. The germline V gene encodes CDR1 LGHDT and CDR2 YNNKEL (reference sequence). DNA of the CDR3: TGTGCCAGCAGCCAGCTTGGGACTAGCGGGCCCGATTTCTACGAGCAGTACTTC. Translated: CASSQLGTSGPDFYEQYF.

About this clone: The junction shows a germline mismatch at one end, possibly a read error. Other nucleotide sequences in the sample specify the same CDR3. The rearrangement links TRBV4-2 to TRBJ2-7; D unresolved. CDR3 length: 13 amino acids. CDR1 and CDR2 (germline): LGHNA, YNFKEQ. The CDR3 spells CASSQDPPGEQYF. The CDR3 region has the DNA TGTGCCAGCAGTCAAGACCCCCCGGGCGAGCAGTACTTC.

This chain connects TRBV19 to TRBJ2-1; 10 bases are a match to TRBD2. Trimming cost V 3 bases and J 8 bases; bases outside gene matches: 7. CDR3 length: 15 amino acids. Looked up from germline, CDR1 is LNHDA and CDR2 is SQIVND (reference sequence). CDR3 sequence reads: CASSIRLAGSDEQFF. The CDR3 coding sequence is TGTGCCAGTAGTATCAGACTAGCGGGCTCCGATGAGCAGTTCTTC. Together with reference TRBV19 and TRBJ2-1, the CDR3 gives the full variable domain: DGGITQSPKYLFRKEGQNVTLSCEQNLNHDAMYWYRQDPGQGLRLIYYSQIVNDFQKGDIAEGYSVSREKKESFPLTVTSAQKNPTAFYLCASSIRLAGSDEQFFGPGTRLTVL.

V usage is TRBV5-6 and J usage is TRBJ2-1, with 9 positions matching TRBD1. CDR3 length equals 16 residues. Germline CDR1 and CDR2: SGHDT and YYEEEE. V gave up 6 bases and J gave up 7 bases; unmatched junction bases: 14. This CDR3 is CASNPQGTGIENEQFF. As DNA, the CDR3 is TGTGCCAGCAACCCCCAGGGGACAGGGATCGAGAATGAGCAGTTCTTC. Variable domain in full (rest from reference TRBV5-6 and TRBJ2-1): DAGVTQSPTHLIKTRGQQVTLRCSPKSGHDTVSWYQQALGQGPQFIFQYYEEEERQRGNFPDRFSGHQFPNYSSELNVNALLLGDSALYLCASNPQGTGIENEQFFGPGTRLTVL.

This chain links TRBV6-1 with TRBJ1-4; D call uncertain. V was trimmed by 0 bases and J by 4 bases, leaving 12 bases between them. CDR3 length equals 16 residues. Germline V gene data show CDR1 as MNHNS and CDR2 as SASEGT. For the CDR3, the DNA is TGTGCCAGCAGTGAAGCGCTTAGTGGTTTTAATGAAAAACTGTTTTTT. Translated, it gives CASSEALSGFNEKLFF.

The rearrangement uses TRBV5-6 and TRBJ2-7, with TRBD1 identical over 12 bases. The CDR3 extends over 14 amino acids. CDR1 is SGHDT and CDR2 is YYEEEE in the germline V gene. V lost 4 bases, J lost 2 bases, and 1 base stayed unmatched. CDR3 sequence: CASSRDRGPYEQYF. For the CDR3, the DNA is TGTGCCAGCAGCCGGGACAGGGGGCCCTACGAGCAGTACTTC.

This sequence joins TRBV5-4 and TRBJ2-1, with D possibly TRBD2 on 6 matching bases. The CDR3 contains 15 residues. V gave up 4 bases and J gave up 0 bases, with 11 bases separating them. CDR1 is SGHNT, CDR2 YYREEE, per germline (reference sequence). The CDR3 spells CASSGPGGSYNEQFF. The CDR3 bases are TGTGCCAGCAGCGGGCCCGGGGGCTCCTACAATGAGCAGTTCTTC.

The rearrangement joins TRBV4-3 to TRBJ1-1; TRBD1 aligns across 7 bases. This CDR3 has 15 amino acids. The V segment lost 4 bases and the J segment 0 bases; nucleotides outside the gene matches: 5. The germline CDR1 and CDR2 sequences are LGHNA and YSLEER. The CDR3 DNA reads TGCGCCAGCAGCCTCGACAGGGTCATGAACACTGAAGCTTTCTTT. Its protein is CASSLDRVMNTEAFF.

The chain uses TRBV29-1 and TRBJ2-7; TRBD2 is a possible D gene (6 bases). Germline V CDR1 and CDR2: SQVTM, ANQGSEA. This CDR3 region has 15 residues. The V end lost 7 bases, the J end lost 1 base, and 20 bases lay between the germline ends. The chain's CDR3 is CSASMGDFKSYEQYF. CDR3 nucleotide sequence: TGCAGCGCCTCAATGGGGGACTTCAAATCCTACGAGCAGTACTTC.

J is TRBJ1-1 and V is TRBV7-9; 9 positions agree with TRBD1. CDR3 size: 14 residues. The V segment lost 4 bases and the J segment 9 bases; nucleotides outside the gene matches: 9. Per germline, CDR1 SEHNR and CDR2 FQNEAQ (reference sequence). The CDR3, as DNA: TGTGCCAGCAGCTCCCCCCGGGACAGGGACAAAGCTTTCTTT. This sequence encodes CASSSPRDRDKAFF.

This clone was observed a few times. The chain uses TRBV5-8 and TRBJ1-1; a weak D match, TRBD1 (6 bases). CDR3 length: 15 amino acids. Between the trimmed V and J ends, which lost 4 bases and 0 bases, there was a span of 13 bases. CDR1 is SGHTS, CDR2 YDEGEE, per germline. The chain's CDR3 is CASSHGQHMNTEAFF. Here the CDR3 DNA reads TGTGCCAGCAGCCATGGACAGCACATGAACACTGAAGCTTTCTTT.

V usage is TRBV28 and J usage is TRBJ2-2, with 7 bases that match TRBD2. V dropped 5 bases and J dropped 6; count of bases not matched to a gene: 3. The CDR3 is 13 amino acids. Per germline, CDR1 MDHEN and CDR2 SYDVKM. The CDR3 region is CASSSGIPGELFF. The CDR3 bases are TGTGCCAGCAGTAGCGGGATTCCCGGGGAGCTGTTTTTT.